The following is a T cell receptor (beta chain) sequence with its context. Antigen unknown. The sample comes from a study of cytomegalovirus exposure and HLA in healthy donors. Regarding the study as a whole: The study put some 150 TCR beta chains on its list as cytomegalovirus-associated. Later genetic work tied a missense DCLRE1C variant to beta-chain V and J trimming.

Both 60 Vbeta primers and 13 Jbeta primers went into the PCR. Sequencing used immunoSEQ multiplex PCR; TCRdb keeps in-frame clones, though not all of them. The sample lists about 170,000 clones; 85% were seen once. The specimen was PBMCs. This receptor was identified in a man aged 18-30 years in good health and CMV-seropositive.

In DNA form, the CDR3 reads TGTGCCAGCAGCTCGGCAGGGACAGTGAATTCACCCCTCCACTTT. Its translation is CASSSAGTVNSPLHF. V is TRBV5-6 and J is TRBJ1-6, with TRBD1 identical over 7 bases. There are 15 residues in the CDR3. Germline V gives CDR1 SGHDT, CDR2 YYEEEE. J gave up 7 bases and V 3 bases, and 7 bases lay outside the gene matches.